The 30 T cell receptor beta chains in this list originate from one sample, sequenced in a study of CD8+CD57+ T cells in acquired aplastic anemia (dated by TCRdb to the late 2010s). For sequencing, an Illumina HiSeq 2000 was employed. Profiling of TCR beta VDJ combinations and CDR3 sequences used genomic DNA as the template. TCRdb reanalyzed the raw reads on its own, using fastp at Q25 for trimming and MiXCR for clone calling, and kept in-frame beta chains. Records with the same CDR3 protein are collapsed into one entry carrying the most frequent genes and DNA. Within this sample are under 200,000 distinct CDR3 sequences, with around 60% of them counted one time only. The ten largest clonotypes hold under 60% of the sample. Sequencing was done on a sample of sorted CD4+, CD8+, or CD8+CD57+ T cells (not recorded which) from PBMCs. All receptors come from a human donor in good health.

V and J are TRBV19 and TRBJ2-5; TRBD1 aligns across 9 bases. Germline-derived CDR1 and CDR2 are LNHDA and SQIVND (reference sequence). Trimming cost V 6 bases and J 4 bases; bases outside gene matches: 3. This CDR3 region has 13 residues. The CDR3 region is CASRDRGRETQYF. In nucleotides, the CDR3 is TGTGCCAGTAGGGACAGGGGAAGAGAGACCCAGTACTTC.

V usage is TRBV7-6 and J usage is TRBJ1-5; D is uncertain. The CDR3 is 15 residues long. The germline V gene encodes CDR1 SGHVS and CDR2 FNYEAQ. V was cut by 5 bases and J by 5 bases, with 16 bases left in between. CDR3 residues: CASSPTQEVHQPQHF. The CDR3 DNA follows: TGTGCCAGCAGCCCGACACAAGAGGTCCATCAGCCCCAGCATTTT.

This clonotype has a handful of counts. The rearrangement links TRBV19 to TRBJ2-7; D is possibly TRBD2 (5 bases). V was clipped by 6 bases and J by 4 bases, with 16 bases between them. Germline assignment: CDR1 LNHDA and CDR2 SQIVND (reference sequence). This CDR3 contains 14 residues. The CDR3 protein is CASSPYISGYEQYF. The CDR3 DNA follows: TGTGCCAGTAGCCCATACATTTCGGGGTACGAGCAGTACTTC.

V and J are TRBV3-1 and TRBJ1-4; D perhaps matches TRBD1 (5 bases). This CDR3 region has 15 residues. The germline V and J ends were trimmed by 4 bases and 6 bases, with 15 bases remaining between them. Germline CDR1 reads LGHDT; CDR2 reads YNNKEL (reference sequence). The CDR3 region has the DNA TGTGCCAGCAGCCCTTTTGGGCAGGGAGATGAAAAACTGTTTTTT. Its translation is CASSPFGQGDEKLFF. The variable domain in full, with the rest retrieved from reference TRBV3-1 and TRBJ1-4, is DTAVSQTPKYLVTQMGNDKSIKCEQNLGHDTMYWYKQDSKKFLKIMFSYNNKELIINETVPNRFSPKSPDKAHLNLHINSLELGDSAVYFCASSPFGQGDEKLFFGSGTQLSVL.

The CDR3 DNA reads as TGCAGTGCTAGACCGCTGTTAAGAGAGACCCAGTACTTC. It yields the protein CSARPLLRETQYF. This chain links TRBV20-1 with TRBJ2-5, with D uncertain. V lost 2 bases and J 4 bases, leaving 11 bases between the germline ends. The CDR3 sequence is 13 residues long. Germline V gene lookup returns CDR1 DFQATT and CDR2 SNEGSKA (reference sequence).

This clonotype was picked up many times. The rearrangement joins TRBV5-8 to TRBJ2-1, with a weak D call TRBD1 (6 bases). V shed 0 bases and J shed 13 bases, with 14 bases lying between them. Germline-derived CDR1 and CDR2 are SGHTS and YDEGEE. CDR3 length: 13 residues. The CDR3 protein is CASSLAGVVYQFF. In DNA form, the CDR3 reads TGTGCCAGCAGCTTGGCAGGGGTTGTATATCAGTTCTTC.

On this clonotype itself: The junction does not match germline at one end; this may be a read error. This chain uses TRBV6-1 with TRBJ2-7, with 10 bases fitting TRBD1. The CDR3 runs to 16 residues. CDR1 and CDR2 from the germline V gene are MNHNS and SASEGT. CDR3 in DNA: TGTGCCAGCAGTTTCCGGACAGGGGGTATTGGTTACGAGCGGTACTTC. It translates to CASSFRTGGIGYERYF.

J is TRBJ1-5 and V is TRBV15; D possibly corresponds to TRBD1 (5 bases). V was trimmed by 0 bases and J by 5 bases, leaving 11 bases between them. The CDR3 covers 15 residues. From germline, CDR1 is LNHNV and CDR2 YYDKDF (reference sequence). Written as DNA, the CDR3 is TGTGCCACCAGCAGAGATAGGGGTGAACATCAGCCCCAGCATTTT. Protein product: CATSRDRGEHQPQHF. Full variable domain (remainder filled in from reference TRBV15 and TRBJ1-5): DAMVIQNPRYQVTQFGKPVTLSCSQTLNHNVMYWYQQKSSQAPKLLFHYYDKDFNNEADTPDNFQSRRPNTSFCFLDIRSPGLGDTAMYLCATSRDRGEHQPQHFGDGTRLSIL.

The chain has TRBV5-6 and TRBJ2-3, with D perhaps matching TRBD1 or TRBD2 (6 bases each). V was pared by 2 bases and J by 5 bases, with 15 bases between. The CDR3 covers 15 residues. Germline values: CDR1 SGHDT, CDR2 YYEEEE. CDR3: CASSFPGAEGDTQYF. In DNA, the CDR3 is TGTGCCAGCAGCTTCCCGGGGGCTGAAGGAGATACGCAGTATTTT. Drawing the rest from reference TRBV5-6 and TRBJ2-3, the complete variable domain is DAGVTQSPTHLIKTRGQQVTLRCSPKSGHDTVSWYQQALGQGPQFIFQYYEEEERQRGNFPDRFSGHQFPNYSSELNVNALLLGDSALYLCASSFPGAEGDTQYFGPGTRLTVL.

The chain is built from TRBV15 and TRBJ2-7; TRBD2 agrees at 13 bases. With 3 bases clipped from V and 2 bases from J, the junction kept 1 base outside the gene matches. The length of the CDR3 is 15 residues. Germline loops: CDR1 LNHNV, CDR2 YYDKDF (reference sequence). The CDR3 DNA is TGTGCCACCAGCAGCGGACTAGCGGGGGCCTACGAGCAGTACTTC. Translated, it gives CATSSGLAGAYEQYF.

The genes are TRBV6-5 and TRBJ1-2; no clear D gene. CDR1 is MNHEY and CDR2 is SVGAGI in the germline V gene. Trimming cost V 2 bases and J 6 bases, with 19 bases left between them. The CDR3 contains 16 residues. The CDR3 protein is CASSYLDAGREHGYTF. In nucleotides, the CDR3 is TGTGCCAGCAGTTACCTGGATGCCGGGAGGGAACATGGCTACACCTTC.

The chain uses TRBV28 and TRBJ2-1; no reliable D call. Germline-derived CDR1 and CDR2 are MDHEN and SYDVKM. V dropped 8 bases and J dropped 6 bases, with 17 bases sitting between them. The CDR3 runs 14 residues. The CDR3 region has the DNA TGTGCCAGCGGTGACCCTTACAACCCCAATGAGCAGTTCTTC. Translating gives CASGDPYNPNEQFF.

This clonotype was recorded at least ten times. The chain combines TRBV29-1 with TRBJ1-1; D not certain. Trimming left V 2 bases short and J 5 bases short, with 6 bases between. CDR1 and CDR2 from the germline V gene are SQVTM and ANQGSEA. The CDR3 covers 11 residues. The CDR3, as DNA: TGCAGCGTTGAATTGGGAACTGAAGCTTTCTTT. This sequence encodes CSVELGTEAFF.

The chain carries TRBV15 and TRBJ2-1, with TRBD2 as a possible D gene (5 bases). CDR3 length equals 14 residues. Germline loops: CDR1 LNHNV, CDR2 YYDKDF (reference sequence). The V and J ends lost 6 bases and 2 bases respectively, with 11 bases between them. Here the CDR3 reads CATSMRAAYNEQFF. DNA of the CDR3: TGTGCCACCAGTATGCGGGCGGCCTACAATGAGCAGTTCTTC.

The chain combines TRBV10-3 with TRBJ1-1, with 7 bases that match TRBD1. J was trimmed by 5 bases and V by 6 bases; bases with no gene match: 6. The CDR3 totals 13 residues. Germline assignment: CDR1 ENHRY and CDR2 SYGVKD. CDR3 DNA sequence: TGTGCCATCAGCGACAGGGTTGGAACTGAAGCTTTCTTT. Translating gives CAISDRVGTEAFF.

This chain links TRBV20-1 with TRBJ2-5; TRBD2 matches 10 bases. The V segment lost 6 bases and the J segment 3 bases; nucleotides outside the gene matches: 7. Germline CDR1 is DFQATT and CDR2 is SNEGSKA (reference sequence). The CDR3 extends over 14 amino acids. The DNA of the CDR3 is TGCAGTGCCGTCCTAGCGGGGGCTAAAGAGACCCAGTACTTC. Translated, it gives CSAVLAGAKETQYF.

The chain combines TRBV29-1 with TRBJ2-7; perhaps TRBD2 as D (5 bases). The CDR3 contains 12 residues. In germline, CDR1 is SQVTM, CDR2 ANQGSEA. V lost 6 bases and J 1 base, leaving 10 bases between the germline ends. The CDR3, as DNA: TGCAGCGTAGGGCCGGGATCCTACGAGCAGTACTTC. Translated: CSVGPGSYEQYF.

This clonotype turned up a few times. The V gene is TRBV27, the J gene TRBJ1-2; maybe TRBD1 (5 bases). CDR1 MNHEY and CDR2 SMNVEV come from the germline V gene (reference sequence). The ends were cut back, 6 bases at V and 3 bases at J, with 20 bases in the middle. This CDR3 contains 16 residues. CDR3 loop: CASRPPRGLGHYGYTF. CDR3 nucleotide sequence: TGTGCCAGCAGACCTCCTCGTGGGTTGGGGCACTATGGCTACACCTTC.

The V call is TRBV5-1, the J call TRBJ1-1; no reliable D call. The CDR3 totals 13 residues. Trimming cost V 3 bases and J 1 base, with 7 bases left between them. Germline CDR1 reads SGHRS; CDR2 reads YFSETQ. The CDR3 region has the DNA TGCGCCAGCAGCTCCCCCCGGAACACTGAAGCTTTCTTT. Translated, it gives CASSSPRNTEAFF.

This clonotype was counted only a few times. The rearrangement joins TRBV5-1 to TRBJ2-7; D could derive from TRBD1 or TRBD2 (5 bases each). The V gene's germline CDR1 is SGHRS and CDR2 YFSETQ. The CDR3 contains 15 residues. V lost 3 bases and J 3 bases, leaving 16 bases between the germline ends. The CDR3 coding sequence is TGCGCCAGCAGCTCCCTCCGGGACGGATTCTACGAGCAGTACTTC. Its translation: CASSSLRDGFYEQYF.

V gene TRBV7-4 combines with J gene TRBJ1-1; 8 bases are shared with TRBD1. Germline CDR1 and CDR2: SGHVT and SQSDAQ. This CDR3 has 15 amino acids. The J segment lost 1 base and the V segment lost 5 bases, leaving 6 bases of the junction unmatched. This CDR3 reads CASSAVDRANTEAFF. For the CDR3, the DNA is TGTGCCAGCAGCGCCGTGGACAGGGCGAACACTGAAGCTTTCTTT.

This chain connects TRBV9 to TRBJ2-7; maybe TRBD2 (5 bases). V was shortened by 3 bases and J by 6 bases, with 16 bases between the two germline ends. From germline, CDR1 is SGDLS and CDR2 YYNGEE. The CDR3 has 14 amino acids. CDR3 coding DNA: TGTGCCAGCAGCGCGGACTTACTCCCACGCGAGCAGTACTTC. It encodes CASSADLLPREQYF.

With respect to this clonotype: The CDR3 ends on some other residue instead of the conserved phenylalanine or tryptophan, so this is likely a read error. The J gene is TRBJ2-7, the V gene TRBV20-1, with TRBD1 identical over 7 bases. CDR1 and CDR2 from the germline V gene are DFQATT and SNEGSKA (reference sequence). The CDR3 runs 15 residues. The J segment lost 6 bases and the V segment lost 0 bases, leaving 11 bases of the junction unmatched. CDR3 nucleotide sequence: TGCAGTGCTAGAGAGGTGGGACAGTCGTACTGCGAGCAGTACCTC. It encodes CSAREVGQSYCEQYL.

The chain links TRBV7-3 to TRBJ1-1; D gene ambiguous. Between the trimmed V and J ends, which lost 3 bases and 1 base, there was a span of 6 bases. The germline CDR1 and CDR2 sequences are SGHTA and FQGTGA. CDR3 length: 13 residues. The CDR3, as DNA: TGTGCCAGCAGCTTCACAGAGAACACTGAAGCTTTCTTT. Residues: CASSFTENTEAFF.

The V gene is TRBV7-9, the J gene TRBJ2-7, with 10 nucleotides matching TRBD2. The CDR3 extends over 17 amino acids. Germline CDR1 SEHNR, CDR2 FQNEAQ (reference sequence). V gave up 1 base and J gave up 5 bases; unmatched junction bases: 11. The CDR3 protein is CASSLGQEREGGHEQYF. The CDR3, as DNA: TGTGCCAGCAGCTTAGGACAAGAGCGGGAGGGAGGGCACGAGCAGTACTTC.

V and J are TRBV5-4 and TRBJ1-2, with a tentative D call TRBD1 (6 bases). V was pared by 6 bases and J by 7 bases, with 22 bases between. Germline V lookup: CDR1 SGHNT, CDR2 YYREEE (reference sequence). The CDR3 has 15 residues. The CDR3 DNA follows: TGTGCCAGCACCGAGTCCCGGGACATTCTCTCTGGCTACACCTTC. Encoded protein: CASTESRDILSGYTF.

This rearrangement joins TRBV9 to TRBJ1-4; D is perhaps TRBD1 (5 bases). V was pared by 4 bases and J by 7 bases, with 14 bases between. CDR1 and CDR2 (germline): SGDLS, YYNGEE. The CDR3 runs to 14 residues. In nucleotides, the CDR3 is TGTGCCAGCAGCCAGGGTCCTGCAGGTGAAAAACTGTTTTTT. Translated, it gives CASSQGPAGEKLFF.

The sample holds one count of this clonotype. The chain employs TRBV5-1 and TRBJ2-2, with a weak D call TRBD1 (5 bases). Per the germline V gene, CDR1 is SGHRS and CDR2 is YFSETQ. The V end was cut by 0 bases, the J end by 5 bases, with 11 bases between. The CDR3 is 15 residues long. CDR3 DNA sequence: TGCGCCAGCAGCTTGGATGGGGCGACGACCGGGGAGCTGTTTTTT. Translation: CASSLDGATTGELFF.

The DNA for the CDR3 is TGTGCCACCAGCAGCGACTTTAGATCTGAAGCTTTCTTT. Translated, it gives CATSSDFRSEAFF. The rearrangement uses TRBV15 and TRBJ1-1; D remains ambiguous. Germline V gene sequence: CDR1 LNHNV, CDR2 YYDKDF (reference sequence). The CDR3 length is 13 residues. V lost 3 bases to trimming and J lost 6 bases, with 11 bases between them. The full variable domain, its missing parts supplied by reference TRBV15 and TRBJ1-1, is DAMVIQNPRYQVTQFGKPVTLSCSQTLNHNVMYWYQQKSSQAPKLLFHYYDKDFNNEADTPDNFQSRRPNTSFCFLDIRSPGLGDTAMYLCATSSDFRSEAFFGQGTRLTVV.

V is TRBV7-2 and J is TRBJ2-5, with D unresolved. The CDR3 totals 14 residues. Germline CDR1 is SGHTA and CDR2 is FQGNSA. V was trimmed by 3 bases and J by 2 bases, leaving 10 bases between them. Written as DNA, the CDR3 is TGTGCCAGCAGCTTGGATGCAAGGCAAGAGACCCAGTACTTC. It yields the protein CASSLDARQETQYF. Filled out from reference TRBV7-2 and TRBJ2-5, the complete variable domain reads GAGVSQSPSNKVTEKGKDVELRCDPISGHTALYWYRQSLGQGLEFLIYFQGNSAPDKSGLPSDRFSAERTGGSVSTLTIQRTQQEDSAVYLCASSLDARQETQYFGPGTRLLVL.